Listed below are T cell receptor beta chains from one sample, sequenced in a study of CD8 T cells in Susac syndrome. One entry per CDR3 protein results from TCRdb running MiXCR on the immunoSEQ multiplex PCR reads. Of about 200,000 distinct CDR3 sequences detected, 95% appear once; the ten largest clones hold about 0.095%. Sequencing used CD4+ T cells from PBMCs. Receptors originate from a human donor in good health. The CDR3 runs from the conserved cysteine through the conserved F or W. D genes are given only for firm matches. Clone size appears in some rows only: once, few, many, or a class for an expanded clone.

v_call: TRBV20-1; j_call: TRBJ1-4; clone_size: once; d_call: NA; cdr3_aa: CSARGAPLVDEKLFF; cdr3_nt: TGCAGTGCTAGAGGAGCCCCGCTTGTGGATGAAAAACTGTTTTTT
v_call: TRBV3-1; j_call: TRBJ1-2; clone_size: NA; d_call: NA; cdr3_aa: CASSQDSVMVGGGYTF; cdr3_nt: TGTGCCAGCAGCCAAGATAGCGTGATGGTTGGCGGCGGCTACACCTTC
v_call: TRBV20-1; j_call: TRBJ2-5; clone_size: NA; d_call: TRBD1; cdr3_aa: CSARPLWGTGKETQYF; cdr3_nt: TGCAGTGCTAGACCCCTTTGGGGGACAGGGAAAGAGACCCAGTACTTC
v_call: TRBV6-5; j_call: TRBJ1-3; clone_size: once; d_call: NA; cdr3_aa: CASSYSALNGNTIYF; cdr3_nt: TGTGCCAGCAGTTACTCGGCCCTAAACGGAAACACCATATATTTT
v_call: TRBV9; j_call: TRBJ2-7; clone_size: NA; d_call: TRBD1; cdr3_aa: CASSDQGVSDEQYF; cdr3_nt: TGTGCCAGCAGCGACCAGGGGGTTTCCGACGAGCAGTACTTC
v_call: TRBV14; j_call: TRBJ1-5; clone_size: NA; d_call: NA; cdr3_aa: CASSQAGASNQPQHF; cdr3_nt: TGTGCCAGCAGCCAGGCAGGAGCCAGCAATCAGCCCCAGCATTTT
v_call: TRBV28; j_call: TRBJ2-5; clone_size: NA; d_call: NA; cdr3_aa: CASSSAREETQYF; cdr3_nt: TGTGCCAGCAGTTCTGCCAGGGAAGAGACCCAGTACTTC
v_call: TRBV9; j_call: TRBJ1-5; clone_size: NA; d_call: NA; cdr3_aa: CASSIDQDRGQPQHF; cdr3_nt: TGTGCCAGCAGCATCGACCAGGACCGGGGTCAGCCCCAGCATTTT
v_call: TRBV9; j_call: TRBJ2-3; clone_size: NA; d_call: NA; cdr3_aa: CASSVHQDTQYF; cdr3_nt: TGTGCCAGCAGCGTGCATCAAGATACGCAGTATTTT
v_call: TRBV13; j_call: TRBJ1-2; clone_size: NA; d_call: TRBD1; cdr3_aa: CASSVQGWGGYTF; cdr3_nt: TGTGCCAGCAGCGTACAGGGGTGGGGTGGCTACACCTTC
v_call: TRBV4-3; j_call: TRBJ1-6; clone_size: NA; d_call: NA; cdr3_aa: CASSQTFGRTNSPLHF; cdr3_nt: TGCGCCAGCAGCCAGACGTTCGGACGGACGAATTCACCCCTCCACTTT
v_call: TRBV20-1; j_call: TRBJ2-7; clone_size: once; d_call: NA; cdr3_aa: CSARRQADEQYF; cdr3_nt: TGCAGTGCTAGGCGACAGGCTGACGAGCAGTACTTC
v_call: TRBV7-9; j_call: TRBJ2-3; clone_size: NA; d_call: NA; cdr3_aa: CASSLSTTESTDTQYF; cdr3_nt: TGTGCCAGCAGCTTGTCTACAACTGAGAGCACAGATACGCAGTATTTT
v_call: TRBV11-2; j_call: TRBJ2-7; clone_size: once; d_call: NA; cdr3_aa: CASSPSGPVGEQYF; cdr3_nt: TGTGCCAGCAGCCCGTCCGGACCCGTCGGTGAGCAGTACTTC
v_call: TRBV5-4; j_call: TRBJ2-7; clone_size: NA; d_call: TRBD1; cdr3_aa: CASSLEGQRSDEQYF; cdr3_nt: TGTGCCAGCAGCTTGGAGGGACAGAGGAGCGACGAGCAGTACTTC
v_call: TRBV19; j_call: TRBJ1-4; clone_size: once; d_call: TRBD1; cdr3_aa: CASTKRQGLHNEKLFF; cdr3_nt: TGTGCCAGTACGAAACGACAGGGGTTACATAATGAAAAACTGTTTTTT
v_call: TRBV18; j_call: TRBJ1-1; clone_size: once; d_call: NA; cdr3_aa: CASSPASGRTEAFF; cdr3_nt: TGTGCCAGCTCGCCGGCTTCCGGGAGGACTGAAGCTTTCTTT
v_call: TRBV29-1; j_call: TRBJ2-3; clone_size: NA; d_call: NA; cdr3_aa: CSVEDFTTDTQYF; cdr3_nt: TGCAGCGTTGAAGACTTCACCACAGATACGCAGTATTTT
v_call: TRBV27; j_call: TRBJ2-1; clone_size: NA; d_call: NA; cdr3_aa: CASSLEGLEFF; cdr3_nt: TGTGCCAGCAGTTTAGAAGGTTTGGAGTTCTTC
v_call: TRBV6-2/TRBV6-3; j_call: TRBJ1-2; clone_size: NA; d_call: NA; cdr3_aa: CASSYRQSNYGYTF; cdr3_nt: TGTGCCAGCAGTTACCGCCAGTCCAACTATGGCTACACCTTC
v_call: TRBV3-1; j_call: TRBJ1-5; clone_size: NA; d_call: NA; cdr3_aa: CASSQDPLRSNQPQHF; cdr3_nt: TGTGCCAGCAGCCAAGACCCCCTGAGAAGCAATCAGCCCCAGCATTTT
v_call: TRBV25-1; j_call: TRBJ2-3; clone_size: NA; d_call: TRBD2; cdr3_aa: CASSGFPAGGVDTQYF; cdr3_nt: TGTGCCAGCAGTGGTTTTCCAGCGGGAGGAGTAGATACGCAGTATTTT
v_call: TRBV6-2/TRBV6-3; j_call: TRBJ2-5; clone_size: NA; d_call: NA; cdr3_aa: CASSYSSQPTQYF; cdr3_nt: TGTGCCAGCAGTTACTCCTCCCAGCCGACCCAGTACTTC
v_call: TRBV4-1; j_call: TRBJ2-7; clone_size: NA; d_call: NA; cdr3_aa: CASSQDYQGAPYEQYF; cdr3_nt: TGCGCCAGCAGCCAAGATTACCAGGGAGCCCCCTACGAGCAGTACTTC
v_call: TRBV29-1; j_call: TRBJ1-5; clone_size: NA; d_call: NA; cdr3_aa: CSATWGIGNQPQHF; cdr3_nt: TGCAGCGCTACATGGGGGATCGGCAATCAGCCCCAGCATTTT
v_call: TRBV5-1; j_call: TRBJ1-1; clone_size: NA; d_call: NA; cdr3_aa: CASSLTGTTNTEAFF; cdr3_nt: TGCGCCAGCAGCTTAACCGGGACAACGAACACTGAAGCTTTCTTT